This TCR beta chain was identified during a study of early T cells in non-severe SARS-CoV-2 infection. As part of library construction, unique molecular identifiers were attached to individual cDNA molecules. TCRdb independently ran MiXCR on the 5' RACE reads; one entry per CDR3 protein. The table includes under 75,000 distinct CDR3 sequences, more than 9.5% detected once. This clonotype was seen at least ten times. The sample was whole blood. This sequence was found in an adult who was a healthcare worker with PCR-confirmed SARS-CoV-2 infection or an uninfected control (not recorded which).

In DNA, the CDR3 is TGTGCCAGCAGTTACTTGACGCGACTAGCGGACCCCTACGAGCAGTACTTC. It specifies CASSYLTRLADPYEQYF. J is TRBJ2-7 and V is TRBV6-2 or TRBV6-3; 9 positions match TRBD2. The trim removed 1 base at V and 2 bases at J, leaving 9 bases unmatched. CDR3 length: 17 amino acids. Germline V lookup: CDR1 MNHEY, CDR2 SVGEGT.